A selection of T cell receptor beta chains follows, all from one sample in a study of cytomegalovirus exposure and HLA in healthy donors. Generated by immunoSEQ multiplex PCR, the TCRdb table keeps only in-frame clones and is missing some. Of fewer than 250,000 clones in the sample, 70% to 85% were seen once. The sample taken for sequencing was PBMCs. These receptors all come from a male donor in good health and CMV-seronegative. CDR3s include the opening cysteine and the closing phenylalanine or tryptophan. D genes are given only for firm matches. Clone sizes are given selectively: once, few, many, or a class where the clone is expanded.

D,length,J,size,V,DNA,CDR3
TRBD2,18,TRBJ2-3,.,TRBV7-9,TGTTCCAGCAGCTTAAGGGTGAGGGCTAGCGGCATCACAGATACGCAGTATTTT,CSSSLRVRASGITDTQYF
.,14,TRBJ2-3,.,TRBV27,TGTGCCAGCAGTTTTTTCGGGAACACAGATACGCAGTATTTT,CASSFFGNTDTQYF
TRBD2,15,TRBJ2-7,.,TRBV6-6,TGTGCCAGCAGACCCGGACTAGCGGATCTCTACGAGCAGTACTTC,CASRPGLADLYEQYF
.,15,TRBJ1-3,few,TRBV2,TGTGCCAGCAGTGCCGGGTCCGGTGGTGGAAACACCATATATTTT,CASSAGSGGGNTIYF
.,14,TRBJ1-1,.,TRBV9,TGTGCCAGCAGCGTACAACAGGGGAACACTGAAGCTTTCTTT,CASSVQQGNTEAFF
TRBD1,14,TRBJ2-7,.,TRBV2,TGTGCCAGCAGTGAAGCAGGGGGCAGCTACGAGCAGTACTTC,CASSEAGGSYEQYF
.,15,TRBJ2-1,.,TRBV30,TGTGCCTGGTACTCCAAGGGGGGAGGGTCGAATGAGCAGTTCTTC,CAWYSKGGGSNEQFF
.,16,TRBJ2-1,.,TRBV7-3,TGTGCCAGCAGCTTACAACCAGCGGTGTTCTACAATGAGCAGTTCTTC,CASSLQPAVFYNEQFF
.,14,TRBJ1-1,once,TRBV6-5,TGTGCCAGCAGTTACTTGGAGCTGAACACTGAAGCTTTCTTT,CASSYLELNTEAFF
TRBD2,15,TRBJ2-2,.,TRBV11-2,TGTGCCAGCAAGGTGGGAGGGCGCGGCACCGGGGAGCTGTTTTTT,CASKVGGRGTGELFF
.,15,TRBJ2-2,.,TRBV6-5,TGTGCCAGCAGTTACTCGCGTCGAAGCACCGGGGAGCTGTTTTTT,CASSYSRRSTGELFF
TRBD2,17,TRBJ2-2,.,TRBV5-1,TGCGCCAGCAGCCGAGGACTAGCGGGAGAGTTAGCCGGGGAGCTGTTTTTT,CASSRGLAGELAGELFF
.,14,TRBJ2-7,few,TRBV6-5,TGTGCCAGCAGACCAATAGAGAGGCCCTACGAGCAGTACTTC,CASRPIERPYEQYF
.,17,TRBJ2-1,few,TRBV9,TGTGCCAGCAGCGTAGGAGGGAGCGGACGCACCTACAATGAGCAGTTCTTC,CASSVGGSGRTYNEQFF
.,16,TRBJ2-3,.,TRBV28,TGTGCCAGCAGTTTGGGGGCGGTGATCCCCCCAAGTGCGCAGTATTTT,CASSLGAVIPPSAQYF
.,16,TRBJ2-7,.,TRBV4-1,TGCGCCAGCAGCCAAGTTTCAGCAGGAGGCGTAGAGGTGCAGTACTTC,CASSQVSAGGVEVQYF
TRBD1,14,TRBJ1-1,.,TRBV7-9,TGTGCCAGCAGCCCGAGGGACAGGTACACTGAAGCTTTCTTT,CASSPRDRYTEAFF
TRBD1,15,TRBJ2-1,.,TRBV7-9,TGTGCCAGCAGCTTAGTCCAGGGGGCCTACAATGAGCAGTTCTTC,CASSLVQGAYNEQFF
.,14,TRBJ1-2,.,TRBV27,TGTGCCAGCAAGTTCGCGGGAGGCGGCTATGGCTACACCTTC,CASKFAGGGYGYTF
TRBD1,19,TRBJ2-7,.,TRBV15,TGTGCCACCAGCAGAGAGAGAGGGGACAGGAGGAACTACCCCTACGAGCAGTACTTC,CATSRERGDRRNYPYEQYF
TRBD1,15,TRBJ1-2,.,TRBV11-1,TGTGCCAGCAGCTTAGGGGGACAGGCAGACTATGGCTACACCTTC,CASSLGGQADYGYTF
.,14,TRBJ2-3,.,TRBV7-9,TGTGCCAGCAGCTTACAGGGAAACACAGATACGCAGTATTTT,CASSLQGNTDTQYF
TRBD2,14,TRBJ2-5,.,TRBV11-2,TGTGCCAGCAGCCGGACTAGCGGGAGTGAGACCCAGTACTTC,CASSRTSGSETQYF
TRBD2,20,TRBJ2-1,.,TRBV5-1,TGCGCCAGCAGGTCCGGGAGGCCGGGGACTAGCGGGGGTTCTTACAATGAGCAGTTCTTC,CASRSGRPGTSGGSYNEQFF
TRBD2,13,TRBJ2-7,few,TRBV10-2,TGCGCCAGCATGTCTAGCGGGAGATACGAGCAGTACTTC,CASMSSGRYEQYF
.,15,TRBJ1-2,.,TRBV9,TGTGCCAGCAGCGTCCGACAGATCCCTATCTATGGCTACACCTTC,CASSVRQIPIYGYTF
TRBD2,15,TRBJ2-1,.,TRBV19,TGTGCCAGTAGTACAGAGACTAGCGGATACAATGAGCAGTTCTTC,CASSTETSGYNEQFF
.,13,TRBJ2-4,once,TRBV28,TGTGCCACCCACCAACGCGTATGGAACATTCAGTACTTC,CATHQRVWNIQYF
TRBD2,17,TRBJ2-2,.,TRBV5-1,TGCGCCAGCAGCTGGACTAGCGGGAGTCCGAACACCGGGGAGCTGTTTTTT,CASSWTSGSPNTGELFF
.,13,TRBJ1-5,.,TRBV2,TGTGCCAGCAGGGGAGGGGGTCCTCAGCCCCAGCATTTT,CASRGGGPQPQHF
.,13,TRBJ1-2,.,TRBV5-6,TGTGCCAGCCCCTTTTGGGCCCCACTTGGCTACACCTTC,CASPFWAPLGYTF
.,15,TRBJ2-7,few,TRBV2,TGTGCCAGCAGTGAATACGCGGAAAAGATCTACGAGCAGTACTTC,CASSEYAEKIYEQYF
TRBD1,15,TRBJ2-7,.,TRBV6-1,TGTGCCAGCAGTGGACAGGGGCTAAGCTCCTACGAGCAGTACTTC,CASSGQGLSSYEQYF
.,15,TRBJ1-1,.,TRBV19,TGTGCCAGTAGTAGGCTGACAGGCCTGAACACTGAAGCTTTCTTT,CASSRLTGLNTEAFF
TRBD2,18,TRBJ2-3,.,TRBV9,TGTGCCAGCAGCGTAGCTGGGACTAGCGGGGGACGAACAGATACGCAGTATTTT,CASSVAGTSGGRTDTQYF
TRBD2,18,TRBJ2-1,.,TRBV5-3,TGTGCCAGAAGCGGCCGGACTAGCGTAAGGAGCTCCTACAATGAGCAGTTCTTC,CARSGRTSVRSSYNEQFF
.,16,TRBJ2-1,.,TRBV6-5,TGTGCCAGCAGTTCACAGGGACTACCCTTCTACAATGAGCAGTTCTTC,CASSSQGLPFYNEQFF
TRBD1,14,TRBJ1-2,.,TRBV5-4,TGTGCCAGCAGCTTGGTGTCAGGGGGCTGGGGCTACACCTTC,CASSLVSGGWGYTF
.,14,TRBJ1-2,few,TRBV5-1,TGCGCCAGCAGCATACAGGGAGCTAACTATGGCTACACCTTC,CASSIQGANYGYTF
.,14,TRBJ2-5,.,TRBV5-4,TGTGCCAGCAGCTCAAAGACAGTACAAGAGACCCAGTACTTC,CASSSKTVQETQYF
.,14,TRBJ2-3,.,TRBV19,TGTGCCAGTAGTAGCGGGGGCAGCACAGATACGCAGTATTTT,CASSSGGSTDTQYF
TRBD2,17,TRBJ2-1,.,TRBV7-9,TGTGCCAGCAGTCTAGCCCCCGGGAGGGCATACGACAATGAGCAGTTCTTC,CASSLAPGRAYDNEQFF
.,15,TRBJ2-7,.,TRBV7-7,TGTGCCAGCAGCTTAGCTAGCGGAGGGAATTACGAGCAGTACTTC,CASSLASGGNYEQYF
TRBD1,17,TRBJ2-5,.,TRBV19,TGTGCCAGTAGTACCCCGGGACAGGGGATACTCCAAGAGACCCAGTACTTC,CASSTPGQGILQETQYF
TRBD2,16,TRBJ2-1,.,TRBV29-1,TGCAGCGTTCACCGAGCCGGACTAGCGGAATACAATGAGCAGTTCTTC,CSVHRAGLAEYNEQFF
.,14,TRBJ2-7,.,TRBV5-1,TGCGCCAGCAGCTTGGCCGGCGCAGACTTAGAGCAGTACTTC,CASSLAGADLEQYF
.,15,TRBJ1-4,few,TRBV4-1,TGCGCCAGCAGCCAAGATCCACAGCCCAATGAAAAACTGTTTTTT,CASSQDPQPNEKLFF
TRBD2,15,TRBJ2-1,.,TRBV7-6,TGTGCCAGCAGCGAACTAGCGGGAAGATACAATGAGCAGTTCTTC,CASSELAGRYNEQFF
TRBD1,15,TRBJ1-2,.,TRBV5-6,TGTGCCAGCAGCCTTGACAGGGGCCGCCTAGGCGGCTACACCTTC,CASSLDRGRLGGYTF
TRBD1,16,TRBJ1-5,.,TRBV28,TGTGCCAGCAGCTCAGGAGAGACAGGGCCGGATCAGCCCCAGCATTTT,CASSSGETGPDQPQHF
TRBD2,20,TRBJ2-1,.,TRBV2,TGTGCCAGCAGTGAACCGGGACTAGCGGGAAGATTCAAGACCTACAATGAGCAGTTCTTC,CASSEPGLAGRFKTYNEQFF